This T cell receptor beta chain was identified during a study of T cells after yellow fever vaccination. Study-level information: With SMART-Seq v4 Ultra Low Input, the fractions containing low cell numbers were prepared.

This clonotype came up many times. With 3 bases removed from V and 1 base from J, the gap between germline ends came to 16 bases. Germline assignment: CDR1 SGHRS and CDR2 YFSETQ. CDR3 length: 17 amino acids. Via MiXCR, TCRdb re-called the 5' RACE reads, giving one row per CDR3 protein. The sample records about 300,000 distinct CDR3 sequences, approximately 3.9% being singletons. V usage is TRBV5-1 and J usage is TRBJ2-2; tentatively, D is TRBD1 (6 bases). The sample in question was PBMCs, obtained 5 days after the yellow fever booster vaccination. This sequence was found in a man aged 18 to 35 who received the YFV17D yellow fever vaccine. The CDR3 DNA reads TGCGCCAGCAGCTGGTACAGGGTCGAACGGAACACCGGGGAGCTGTTTTTT. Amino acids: CASSWYRVERNTGELFF.